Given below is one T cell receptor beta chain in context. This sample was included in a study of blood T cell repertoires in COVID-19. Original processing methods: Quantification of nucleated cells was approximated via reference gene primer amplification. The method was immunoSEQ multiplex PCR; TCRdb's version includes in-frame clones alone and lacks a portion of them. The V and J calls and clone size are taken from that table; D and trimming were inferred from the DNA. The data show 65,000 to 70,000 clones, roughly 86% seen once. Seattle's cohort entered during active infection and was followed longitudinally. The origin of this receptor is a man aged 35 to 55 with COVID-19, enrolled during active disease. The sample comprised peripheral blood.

The CDR3 reads CASSQDRGTEAFF. The CDR3, as DNA: TGCGCCAGCAGCCAAGATCGAGGGACTGAAGCTTTCTTT. V gene TRBV4-1 combines with J gene TRBJ1-1; no reliable D call. This CDR3 comprises 13 residues. From germline, CDR1 is MGHRA and CDR2 YSYEKL. Trimming took off 0 bases at V and 5 bases at J, with 7 bases between the two ends.